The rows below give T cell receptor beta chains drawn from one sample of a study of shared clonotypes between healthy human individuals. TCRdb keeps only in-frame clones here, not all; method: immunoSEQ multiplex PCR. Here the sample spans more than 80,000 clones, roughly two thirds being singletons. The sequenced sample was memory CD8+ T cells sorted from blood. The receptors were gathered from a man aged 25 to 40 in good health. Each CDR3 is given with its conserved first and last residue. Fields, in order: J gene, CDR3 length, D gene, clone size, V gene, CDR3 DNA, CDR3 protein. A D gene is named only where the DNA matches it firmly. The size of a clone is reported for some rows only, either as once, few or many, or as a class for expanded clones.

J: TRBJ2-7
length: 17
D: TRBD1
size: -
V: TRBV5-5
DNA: TGTGCCAGCAGCTTGGTGACCCGGGACAGGAGGGACTACGAGCAGTACTTC
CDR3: CASSLVTRDRRDYEQYF

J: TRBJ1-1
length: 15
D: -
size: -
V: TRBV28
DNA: TGTGCCAGCAACCCGGTCGACACGCCGTGGGGTGAAGCTTTCTTT
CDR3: CASNPVDTPWGEAFF

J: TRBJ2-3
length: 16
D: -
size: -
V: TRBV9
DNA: TGTGCCAGCAGTGTAGTGCCTAGCGATGGCACAGATACGCAGTATTTT
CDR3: CASSVVPSDGTDTQYF

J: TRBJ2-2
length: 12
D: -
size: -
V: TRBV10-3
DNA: TGTGCCATCAGTGAAGGAGAACTAAGGCTGTTTTTT
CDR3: CAISEGELRLFF

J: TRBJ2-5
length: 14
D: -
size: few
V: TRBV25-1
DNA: TGTGCCAGCACTTCCGGCGCGGCCCAAGAGACCCAGTACTTC
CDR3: CASTSGAAQETQYF

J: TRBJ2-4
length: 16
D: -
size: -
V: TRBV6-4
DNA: TGTGCCAGCAGTGACGGGTGGCAACTAGCCAAAAACATTCAGTACTTC
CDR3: CASSDGWQLAKNIQYF

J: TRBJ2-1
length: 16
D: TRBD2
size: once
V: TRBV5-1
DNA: TGCGCCAGCAGCTTGGTTAGCGGGAGTTCCTACAATGAGCAGTTCTTC
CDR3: CASSLVSGSSYNEQFF

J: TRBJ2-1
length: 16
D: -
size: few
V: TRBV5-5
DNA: TGTGCCAGCAGCTTGTACCAGAAGAGCTCCTACAATGAGCAGTTCTTC
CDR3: CASSLYQKSSYNEQFF

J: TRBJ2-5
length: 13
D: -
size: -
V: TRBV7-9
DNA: TGTGCCAGCAGCTTAGTAGGGGCGGAGACCCAGTACTTC
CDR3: CASSLVGAETQYF

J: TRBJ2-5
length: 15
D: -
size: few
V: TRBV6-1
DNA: TGTGCCAGCATTAGGACTGCGACAGCCCAAGAGACCCAGTACTTC
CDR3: CASIRTATAQETQYF

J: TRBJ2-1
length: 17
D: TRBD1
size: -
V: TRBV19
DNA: TGTGCCTGTCCAGGGGGACAGGCCAATAATTCCTACAATGAGCAGTTCTTC
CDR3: CACPGGQANNSYNEQFF

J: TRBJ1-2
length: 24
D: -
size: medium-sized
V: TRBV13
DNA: TGTGCCAGCAGCTTAGGAAATGAACAGGGTTACTGGGCTAACCTCGAGAAGTTAAACTATGGCTACACCTTC
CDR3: CASSLGNEQGYWANLEKLNYGYTF

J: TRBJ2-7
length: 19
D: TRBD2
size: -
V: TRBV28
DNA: TGTGCCAGCAGTTACCAAACCCTCACACTAGCGGGAGGGCCCTACGAGCAGTACTTC
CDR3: CASSYQTLTLAGGPYEQYF

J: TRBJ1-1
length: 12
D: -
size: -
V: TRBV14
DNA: TGTGCCAGCAGCCAAGTAGGCCGCGAAGCTTTCTTT
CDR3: CASSQVGREAFF

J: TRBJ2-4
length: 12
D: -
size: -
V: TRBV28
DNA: TGTGCCAGCAGTTCGTGGAAAAACATTCAGTACTTC
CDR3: CASSSWKNIQYF

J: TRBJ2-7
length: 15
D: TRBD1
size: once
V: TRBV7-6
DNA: TGTGCCAGCAGCTCCGGGTCGACAGGGTATCACGAGCAGTACTTC
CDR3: CASSSGSTGYHEQYF

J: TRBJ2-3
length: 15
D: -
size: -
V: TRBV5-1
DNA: TGCGCCAGCAGCTTGGGCCCCCATACCACAGATACGCAGTATTTT
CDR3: CASSLGPHTTDTQYF

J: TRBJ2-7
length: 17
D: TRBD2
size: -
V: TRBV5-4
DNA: TGTGCCAGCAGCCCCTCTAGGGCTAGCGGGGTACCCTACGAGCAGTACTTC
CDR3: CASSPSRASGVPYEQYF

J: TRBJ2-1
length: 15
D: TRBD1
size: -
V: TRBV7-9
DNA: TGTGCCAGCAGTTTTACCGGGACAGGTTACAATGAGCAGTTCTTC
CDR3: CASSFTGTGYNEQFF

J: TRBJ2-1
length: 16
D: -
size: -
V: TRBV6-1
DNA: TGTGCCAGCAGTGCCGACTCCTTGGGCTCCTACAATGAGCAGTTCTTC
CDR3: CASSADSLGSYNEQFF

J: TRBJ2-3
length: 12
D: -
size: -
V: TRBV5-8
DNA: TGTGCCAGCAGCCCCACCCCCCCACAGTGGTATTTT
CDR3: CASSPTPPQWYF

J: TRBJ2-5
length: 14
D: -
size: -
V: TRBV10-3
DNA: TGTGCCACCGGGGACACCCCCTTGGCGGAGACCCAGTACTTC
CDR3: CATGDTPLAETQYF

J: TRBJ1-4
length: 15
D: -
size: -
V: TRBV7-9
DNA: TGTGCCAGCAGCTTATTGGGGGGTGAGAATGAAAAACTGTTTTTT
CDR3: CASSLLGGENEKLFF

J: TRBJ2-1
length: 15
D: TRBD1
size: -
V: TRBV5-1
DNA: TGCGCCAGCAGCGCCGGACAGGGGTACTACAATGAGCAGTTCTTC
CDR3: CASSAGQGYYNEQFF

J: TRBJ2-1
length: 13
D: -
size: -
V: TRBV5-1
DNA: TGCGCCAGCAGCCTTCAGGGGTACGATGAGCAGTTCTTC
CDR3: CASSLQGYDEQFF

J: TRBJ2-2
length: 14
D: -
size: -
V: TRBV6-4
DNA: TGTGCCAGCACCCCAGGGGAGGACACCGGGGAGCTGTTTTTT
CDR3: CASTPGEDTGELFF

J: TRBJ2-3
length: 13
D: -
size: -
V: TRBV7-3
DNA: TGTGCCAGCAGCTTAAATACTAGGGATACGCAGTATTTT
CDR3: CASSLNTRDTQYF

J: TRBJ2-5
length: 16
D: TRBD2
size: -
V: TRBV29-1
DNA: TGCAGCGTTGAAGATCCTGGGCTAGCGGGAGTGGAGACCCAGTACTTC
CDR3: CSVEDPGLAGVETQYF

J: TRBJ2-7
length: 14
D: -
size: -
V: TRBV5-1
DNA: TGCGCCAGCAGCCCGGATATCAGGGGCTACGAGCAGTACTTC
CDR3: CASSPDIRGYEQYF

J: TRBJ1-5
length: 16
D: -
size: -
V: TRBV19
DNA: TGTGCCAGTAGAATAACTTCCTCAGGGTTCGGTCAGCCCCAGCATTTT
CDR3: CASRITSSGFGQPQHF

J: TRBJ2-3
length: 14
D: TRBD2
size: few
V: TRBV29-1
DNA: TGCAGCGCCGCGGGCGGGAGCTTGCCAGATACGCAGTATTTT
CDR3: CSAAGGSLPDTQYF

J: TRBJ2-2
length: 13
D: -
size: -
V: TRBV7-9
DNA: TGTGCCAGCAGCTTAGTTGGGGCCGGGGAGCTGTTTTTT
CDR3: CASSLVGAGELFF

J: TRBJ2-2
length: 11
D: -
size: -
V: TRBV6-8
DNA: TGTGCCAGCCCACCGCCCGGGGAGCTGTTTTTT
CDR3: CASPPPGELFF

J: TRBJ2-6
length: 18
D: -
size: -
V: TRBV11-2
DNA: TGTGCCAGCAGCTTGCATGGACAGCAACAAAGTCGGGCCAACGTCCTGACTTTC
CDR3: CASSLHGQQQSRANVLTF

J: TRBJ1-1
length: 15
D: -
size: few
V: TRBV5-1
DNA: TGCGCCAGCAGCCCCCGGGGTGTCCAGAACACTGAAGCTTTCTTT
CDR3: CASSPRGVQNTEAFF

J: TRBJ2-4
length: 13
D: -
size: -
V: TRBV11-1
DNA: TGTGCCAGCAGCTCGGCGGCCAAAAACATTCAGTACTTC
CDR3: CASSSAAKNIQYF

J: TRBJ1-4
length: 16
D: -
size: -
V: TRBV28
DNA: TGTGCCAGCAGGGTGACGGGTGGACCAACTAATGAAAAACTGTTTTTT
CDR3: CASRVTGGPTNEKLFF

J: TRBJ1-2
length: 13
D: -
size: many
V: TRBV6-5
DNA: TGTGCCAGCAGTTATGCCCTAAGCCGTGGCTACACCTTC
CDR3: CASSYALSRGYTF

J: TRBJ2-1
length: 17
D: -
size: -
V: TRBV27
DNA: TGTGCCAGCAGTTTATCGGGACCGGGTAGCGTATACAATGAGCAGTTCTTC
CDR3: CASSLSGPGSVYNEQFF

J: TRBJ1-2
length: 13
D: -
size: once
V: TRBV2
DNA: TGTGCCAGCAGTGAAGTGGGAGTAGCCGGCTACACCTTC
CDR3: CASSEVGVAGYTF

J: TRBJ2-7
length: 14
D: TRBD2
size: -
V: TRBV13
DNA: TGTGCCAGCAGCTCTAGCGGGAGGGCGTCCGAGCAGTACTTC
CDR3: CASSSSGRASEQYF

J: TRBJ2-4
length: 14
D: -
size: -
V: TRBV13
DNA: TGTGCCAGCAGCCCCGAAGGGGCCAAAAACATTCAGTACTTC
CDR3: CASSPEGAKNIQYF

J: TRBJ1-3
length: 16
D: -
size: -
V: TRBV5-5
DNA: TGTGCCAGCAGCTTGGCAGATAGCGGCTCTGGAAACACCATATATTTT
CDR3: CASSLADSGSGNTIYF

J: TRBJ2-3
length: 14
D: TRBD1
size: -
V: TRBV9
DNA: TGTGCCAGCAGCGTAGGGCAGGGGGCAGATACGCAGTATTTT
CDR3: CASSVGQGADTQYF

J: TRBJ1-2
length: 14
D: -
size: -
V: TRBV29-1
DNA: TGCAGCGTTGGGACTGACGGGTCATTTTATGGCTACACCTTC
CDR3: CSVGTDGSFYGYTF

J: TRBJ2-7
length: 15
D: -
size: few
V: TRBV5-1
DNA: TGCGCCAGCAGCTTGGTGGGGACAACGGGCAGCGAGCAGTACTTC
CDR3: CASSLVGTTGSEQYF

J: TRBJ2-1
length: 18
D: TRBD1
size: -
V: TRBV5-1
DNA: TGCGCCAGCAGCTTGGGAAACAGGGGGGACTGGGCGACCGGTGAGCAGTTCTTC
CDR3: CASSLGNRGDWATGEQFF

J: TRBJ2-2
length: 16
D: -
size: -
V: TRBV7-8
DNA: TGTGCCAGCAGTTTAGTCGCTAGCGGGACAGGTGGGGAGCTGTTTTTT
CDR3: CASSLVASGTGGELFF

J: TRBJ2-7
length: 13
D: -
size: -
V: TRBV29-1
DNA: TGCAGCGTGTCGCCGGGCCGACGAGGCGAGCAGTACTTC
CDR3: CSVSPGRRGEQYF

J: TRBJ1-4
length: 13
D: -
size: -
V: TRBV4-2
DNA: TGTGCCAGCAGCCAAGATTCGGGCGAAAAACTGTTTTTT
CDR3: CASSQDSGEKLFF

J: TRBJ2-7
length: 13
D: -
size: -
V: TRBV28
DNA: TGTGCCATCGAGGGGGGGAGCTCCTACGAGCAGTACTTC
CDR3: CAIEGGSSYEQYF

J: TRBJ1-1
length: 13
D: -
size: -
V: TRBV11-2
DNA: TGTGCCAGCAGCTTGGACAGTTACACTGAAGCTTTCTTT
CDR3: CASSLDSYTEAFF

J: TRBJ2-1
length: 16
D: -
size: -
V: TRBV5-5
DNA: TGTGCCAGCAGCTGGGACGAGGAGGGGGTCTACAATGAGCAGTTCTTC
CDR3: CASSWDEEGVYNEQFF

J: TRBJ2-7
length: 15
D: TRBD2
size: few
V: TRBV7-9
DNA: TGTGCCAGCAGCCCATCTAGCGGGGGAACCTACGAGCAGTACTTC
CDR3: CASSPSSGGTYEQYF